Sequencing of this T cell receptor beta chain was carried out in a study of early T cells in non-severe SARS-CoV-2 infection. As for the study in general: Chains from this unsorted whole-blood bulk RNA could not be paired. Points from the study as a whole: VDJdb matches were skewed toward anti-spike CD8 T cell responses.

There are many counts of this clonotype. Its antigen is as yet unknown. This CDR3 is built from 15 residues. V lost 1 base to trimming and J lost 8 bases, with 15 bases between them. Germline V gene lookup returns CDR1 SGHTA and CDR2 FQGNSA. Molecules of cDNA were individually given unique molecular identifiers that were attached to them. TCRdb redid the calling of the 5' RACE reads with MiXCR, one entry per CDR3 protein. There are fewer than 60,000 distinct CDR3 sequences in the sample; about 4.2% occur only once, and around 6% lies in the top ten. Sequenced sample: whole blood. V is TRBV7-2 and J is TRBJ2-1; either TRBD1 or TRBD2 may fit D (5 bases each). The receptor was derived from an adult who was a healthcare worker with PCR-confirmed SARS-CoV-2 infection or an uninfected control (not recorded which). The CDR3 spells CASSLDSGLSDEQFF. In DNA form, the CDR3 reads TGTGCCAGCAGCTTAGACTCGGGGCTGTCTGATGAGCAGTTCTTC.